This T cell receptor (beta chain) was sequenced during a study of T cell changes during pregnancy in multiple sclerosis. Only in-frame clones appear in the TCRdb table, and some are missing; sequencing was by immunoSEQ multiplex PCR. The repertoire holds about 28,000 clones, about 90% seen once, with about 0.7% in the top ten. Germline-derived CDR1 and CDR2 are KGHSH and LQKENI. The V gene end was trimmed by 5 bases and the J gene end by 9 bases; junction bases not matched to a gene: 8. CDR3 length equals 13 residues. The chain has TRBV18 and TRBJ1-2; 8 positions agree with TRBD1. The clonotype comes from a female donor in good health, enrolled as a control in a pregnancy study. Here the sequenced sample was CD4+ T cells from peripheral blood mononuclear cells, taken in the first trimester of pregnancy. The CDR3: CASSWQGALSYTF. CDR3 nucleotides: TGTGCCAGCTCATGGCAGGGGGCCCTGAGCTACACCTTC. Based on the CDR3 plus reference TRBV18 and TRBJ1-2, the full variable domain is NAGVMQNPRHLVRRRGQEARLRCSPMKGHSHVYWYRQLPEEGLKFMVYLQKENIIDESGMPKERFSAEFPKEGPSILRIQQVVRGDSAAYFCASSWQGALSYTFGSGTRLTVV.